The 10 T cell receptor beta chains below come from one sample, sequenced in a study of regulatory T cells in long-lasting Graves disease. Arm-PCR of CDR3 regions and iRepertoire HTBI primers were used to build TCR beta libraries. TCRdb re-called the multiplex PCR reads with MiXCR, one entry per CDR3 protein. The table lists 300,000 to 450,000 distinct CDR3 sequences, about 16% of them singletons. As to time point: newly diagnosed GD, antithyroid drugs for less than 3 months. RNA extracted from PBMCs served as the sequencing template. Source: peripheral blood mononuclear cells (PBMCs), taken at new diagnosis, from a patient treated with antithyroid drugs. Receptors were obtained from a female donor with Graves disease.

V is TRBV2 and J is TRBJ2-1; 10 nucleotides align to TRBD2. The trim removed 4 bases at V and 9 bases at J, leaving 9 bases unmatched. This CDR3 contains 15 residues. Per germline, CDR1 SNHLY and CDR2 FYNNEI. This CDR3 reads CASSVGLAEGSEQFF. As DNA, the CDR3 is TGTGCCAGCAGTGTCGGACTAGCGGAGGGGAGTGAGCAGTTCTTC.

The genes are TRBV20-1 and TRBJ2-1; 10 nucleotides agree with TRBD2. Germline lookup yields CDR1 DFQATT and CDR2 SNEGSKA (reference sequence). Unmatched junction bases numbered 15, after V lost 4 bases and J lost 0 bases. The CDR3 sequence is 19 residues long. In DNA form, the CDR3 reads TGCAGTGCTATGGATTTCAAGGGAGCGGGAGGGAGCTCCTACAATGAGCAGTTCTTC. Translation gives CSAMDFKGAGGSSYNEQFF.

The sample holds many counts of this clonotype. CDR3 DNA sequence: TGCAGCGTTGAGGCACCGGACGGTAAGACCCAGTACTTC. Protein: CSVEAPDGKTQYF. V is TRBV29-1 and J is TRBJ2-5; D gene unclear. Trimming stripped 3 bases from V and 6 bases from J, with 14 bases between. Germline V gene lookup returns CDR1 SQVTM and CDR2 ANQGSEA. The CDR3 runs to 13 residues.

The chain links TRBV29-1 to TRBJ2-7, with D perhaps matching TRBD2 (6 bases). The germline V gene has CDR1 SQVTM and CDR2 ANQGSEA. V lost 5 bases and J 7 bases, leaving 15 bases between the germline ends. The CDR3 is made up of 12 amino acids. CDR3 bases: TGCAGCGTTCGCGGGGCTGAGCGGGAGCAGTACTTC. Encoded protein: CSVRGAEREQYF.

The V call is TRBV7-2, the J call TRBJ2-7, with TRBD2 matching 14 bases. The CDR3 contains 17 residues. From germline, CDR1 is SGHTA and CDR2 FQGNSA. Trimming cost V 5 bases and J 0 bases; bases outside gene matches: 6. In DNA, the CDR3 is TGTGCCAGCAGCGGCGGACTAGCGGGAGGACTCTCCTACGAGCAGTACTTC. Translating gives CASSGGLAGGLSYEQYF.

This clonotype was detected ten times or more. The DNA of the CDR3 is TGTGCCAGCAGCTCCCAGGGAGGGGGGATACAGGGCTATGGCTACACCTTC. Residues: CASSSQGGGIQGYGYTF. The chain joins TRBV7-9 to TRBJ1-2; D perhaps matches TRBD1 (6 bases). This CDR3 comprises 17 residues. CDR1 is SEHNR, CDR2 FQNEAQ, per germline (reference sequence). V lost 4 bases, J lost 4 bases, and 22 bases lay in between.

With regard to this clonotype: This may stem from a read error, because a much larger clone lies one nucleotide away. Here the CDR3 DNA reads TGTGCCAGCAGCTTAACCAGGGCGACCTACGAGCAGTACTTC. Protein product: CASSLTRATYEQYF. The genes are TRBV7-6 and TRBJ2-7; D is perhaps TRBD1 (5 bases). V was trimmed by 2 bases and J by 2 bases, leaving 10 bases between them. Germline CDR1 SGHVS, CDR2 FNYEAQ. CDR3 length: 14 amino acids. The variable domain in full, completed from reference TRBV7-6 and TRBJ2-7, reads GAGVSQSPRYKVTKRGQDVALRCDPISGHVSLYWYRQALGQGPEFLTYFNYEAQQDKSGLPNDRFSAERPEGSISTLTIQRTEQRDSAMYRCASSLTRATYEQYFGPGTRLTVT.

The J gene is TRBJ1-2, the V gene TRBV10-2, with D maybe TRBD1 (5 bases). Germline CDR1 and CDR2: WSHSY and SAAADI. V was clipped by 4 bases and J by 12 bases, with 18 bases between them. The CDR3 runs 13 residues. The CDR3: CASSGPGPTCDTF. CDR3 DNA sequence: TGCGCCAGCAGTGGGCCAGGGCCGACATGCGACACCTTC.

This clonotype showed up many times. J is TRBJ2-2 and V is TRBV6-2 or TRBV6-3; no definite D call. V lost 4 bases and J lost 1, with 10 bases in between. The CDR3 totals 15 residues. Germline V CDR1 and CDR2: MNHEY, SVGEGT. In nucleotides, the CDR3 is TGTGCCAGCAGTTTAAGAGATTTGAACACCGGGGAGCTGTTTTTT. It codes for CASSLRDLNTGELFF.

This clonotype occurred many times. This chain connects TRBV7-8 to TRBJ2-7, with D possibly TRBD2 on 5 matching bases. CDR3 length: 15 residues. Trimming removed 1 base from V and 7 bases from J, with 17 bases in between. Germline V lookup: CDR1 SGHVS, CDR2 FQNEAQ. CDR3 sequence: CASSLGGSIEGEQYF. The CDR3 DNA reads TGTGCCAGCAGCTTAGGCGGGTCAATTGAAGGGGAGCAGTACTTC.